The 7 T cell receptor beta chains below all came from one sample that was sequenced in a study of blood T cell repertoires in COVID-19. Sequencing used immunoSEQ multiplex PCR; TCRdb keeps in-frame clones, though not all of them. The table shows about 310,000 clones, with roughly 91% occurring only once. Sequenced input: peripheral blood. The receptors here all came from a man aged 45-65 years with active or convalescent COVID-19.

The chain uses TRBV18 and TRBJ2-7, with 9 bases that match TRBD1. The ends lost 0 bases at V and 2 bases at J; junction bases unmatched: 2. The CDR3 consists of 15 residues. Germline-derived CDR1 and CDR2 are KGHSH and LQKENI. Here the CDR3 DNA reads TGTGCCAGCTCACCACCGGGACAGGGTCCCTACGAGCAGTACTTC. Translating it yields CASSPPGQGPYEQYF.

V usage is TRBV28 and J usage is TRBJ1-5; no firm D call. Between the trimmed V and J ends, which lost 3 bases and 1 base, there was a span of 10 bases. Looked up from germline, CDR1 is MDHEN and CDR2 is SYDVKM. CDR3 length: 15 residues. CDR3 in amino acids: CASSFARLSNQPQHF. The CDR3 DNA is TGTGCCAGCAGTTTTGCCAGGCTCAGCAATCAGCCCCAGCATTTT. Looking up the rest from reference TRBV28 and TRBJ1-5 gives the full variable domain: DVKVTQSSRYLVKRTGEKVFLECVQDMDHENMFWYRQDPGLGLRLIYFSYDVKMKEKGDIPEGYSVSREKKERFSLILESASTNQTSMYLCASSFARLSNQPQHFGDGTRLSIL.

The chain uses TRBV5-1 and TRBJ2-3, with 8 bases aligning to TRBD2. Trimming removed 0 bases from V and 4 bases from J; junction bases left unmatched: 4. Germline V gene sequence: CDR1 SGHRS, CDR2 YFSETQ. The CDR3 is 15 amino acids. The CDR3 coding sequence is TGCGCCAGCAGCTTGGTAGCGGGAAGCGCAGATACGCAGTATTTT. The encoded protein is CASSLVAGSADTQYF. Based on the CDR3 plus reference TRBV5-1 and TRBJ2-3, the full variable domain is KAGVTQTPRYLIKTRGQQVTLSCSPISGHRSVSWYQQTPGQGLQFLFEYFSETQRNKGNFPGRFSGRQFSNSRSEMNVSTLELGDSALYLCASSLVAGSADTQYFGPGTRLTVL.

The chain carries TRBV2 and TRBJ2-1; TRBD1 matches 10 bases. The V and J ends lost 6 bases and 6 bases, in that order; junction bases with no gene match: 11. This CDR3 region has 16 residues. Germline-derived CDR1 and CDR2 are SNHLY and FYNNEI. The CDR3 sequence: CASSHRDRGGFNEQFF. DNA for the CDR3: TGTGCCAGCAGCCACCGGGACAGGGGAGGGTTCAATGAGCAGTTCTTC.

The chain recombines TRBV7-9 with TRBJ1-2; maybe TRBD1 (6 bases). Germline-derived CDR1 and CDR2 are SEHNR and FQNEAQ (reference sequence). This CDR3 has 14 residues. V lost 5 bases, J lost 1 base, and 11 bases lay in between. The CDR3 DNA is TGTGCCAGCAGCCAGGACAGACTTAACTATGGCTACACCTTC. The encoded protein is CASSQDRLNYGYTF.

The DNA of the CDR3 is TGTGCCAGCAGCGTAAGCTTGGCGGGGAGCTCCTACAATGAGCAGTTCTTC. Translated, it gives CASSVSLAGSSYNEQFF. The chain couples TRBV9 to TRBJ2-1; weak D call: TRBD2 (6 bases). Germline V gene lookup returns CDR1 SGDLS and CDR2 YYNGEE. The CDR3 totals 17 residues. Trimming cost V 1 base and J 0 bases, with 14 bases left between them.

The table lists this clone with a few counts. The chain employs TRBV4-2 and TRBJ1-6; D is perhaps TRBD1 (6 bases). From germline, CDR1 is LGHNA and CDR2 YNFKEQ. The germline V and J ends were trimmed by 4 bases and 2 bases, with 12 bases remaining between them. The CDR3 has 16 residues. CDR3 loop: CASSPTRQAYNSPLHF. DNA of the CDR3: TGTGCCAGCAGCCCCACCCGACAGGCCTATAATTCACCCCTCCACTTT.